This T cell receptor beta chain comes out of a study of shared clonotypes between healthy human individuals. The V gene end was trimmed by 8 bases and the J gene end by 4 bases; junction bases not matched to a gene: 7. The CDR3 is made up of 14 amino acids. Germline assignment: CDR1 ENHRY and CDR2 SYGVKD. This table comes from immunoSEQ multiplex PCR, and its TCRdb copy is limited to in-frame clones, with some not included. The top ten clones hold over 1.3% of a sample with about 980,000 clones, over 60% of them seen once. This clone came up once. The sequencing sample was made of memory CD4+ T cells sorted from blood. Indicated subset: CD45RA-negative fraction. The source of this sequence is a man aged 18 to 30 in good health. The chain couples TRBV10-3 to TRBJ2-5, with 10 nucleotides matching TRBD2. The chain's CDR3 is CAIAASGGRETQYF. The CDR3 nucleotides read TGTGCCATCGCGGCTAGCGGGGGCCGAGAGACCCAGTACTTC.